This T cell receptor beta chain is from a study of early T cells in non-severe SARS-CoV-2 infection. The wider study: Whole-blood bulk RNA, unsorted, was sequenced, and chains were unpaired.

Per the germline V gene, CDR1 is SGHNT and CDR2 is YENEEA. This CDR3 region has 14 residues. V shed 5 bases and J 4 bases; nucleotides not matched to a gene: 4. Attached unique molecular identifiers marked individual cDNA molecules. TCRdb reprocessed the 5' RACE reads with MiXCR, giving one entry per CDR3 protein. The sample gives tens of thousands of distinct CDR3 sequences, around 13% of which show up once; around 5.8% is in the top ten. Ten or more counts support this clonotype. What it binds is unknown. Regarding the study as a whole: Anti-spike CD8 responses were favored by VDJdb matching, which missed private and CD4 specificities.

Sequenced input: whole blood. This sequence was found in an adult who was a healthcare worker with PCR-confirmed SARS-CoV-2 infection or an uninfected control (not recorded which). The chain joins TRBV11-3 to TRBJ2-3; 9 bases agree with TRBD2. CDR3 region: CASSPRLAADTQYF. CDR3 bases: TGTGCCAGCAGCCCTCGACTAGCGGCAGATACGCAGTATTTT.